A selection of T cell receptor beta chains follows, all from one sample in a study of T cell repertoires in cytomegalovirus infection. TCRdb fed the reads into MiXCR, producing one record per CDR3 protein. This sample has some 300,000 distinct CDR3 sequences, with about 9.1% found just once. The sample comprised PBMCs. These receptors all come from a human donor in good health (CMV status not recorded). Some clones in this sample may be carry-over from other donors' samples. The CDR3 runs from the conserved cysteine through the conserved F or W. The size field is filled for only some rows; it gives once, few, many or a size class.

many	TRBV5-1	TRBJ2-6	CASSLASGANVLTF
many	TRBV3-1	TRBJ2-2	CASSAGTTNTGELFF
many	TRBV11-3	TRBJ2-3	CASDNVDTQYF
many	TRBV7-2	TRBJ2-1	CASSPGGVAGNEQFF
-	TRBV25-1	TRBJ1-3	CASSEDGTFSGNTIYF
many	TRBV4-2	TRBJ2-7	CASSRLEGGLYEQYF
many	TRBV7-2	TRBJ2-1	CASSSSGTGWNEQFF
many	TRBV7-9	TRBJ2-3	CASSISQGGDTQYF
many	TRBV7-6	TRBJ2-2	CASSSDNGSGELFF
many	TRBV7-2	TRBJ1-6	CASTRAGGQGNSPLHF
many	TRBV27	TRBJ1-2	CASSSDRGYGYTF
many	TRBV9	TRBJ2-1	CASSYRDGHNEQFF
many	TRBV2	TRBJ1-2	CASRAETGANYGYTF
-	TRBV3-1	TRBJ2-4	CASSPQGRLDIQYF
many	TRBV5-1	TRBJ2-1	CASGGTGFGYNEQFF
-	TRBV11-3	TRBJ2-1	CASSFTRGGEQFF
many	TRBV18	TRBJ1-6	CASSPRLAGDTNSPLHF
-	TRBV10-3	TRBJ2-6	CAISDPGGFGANVLTF
many	TRBV7-6	TRBJ1-5	CASSLFQGSNQPQHF
many	TRBV7-3	TRBJ1-2	CASRNPTGGDGYTF
-	TRBV6-2/TRBV6-3	TRBJ2-3	CASSRRAGGATDTQYF
-	TRBV11-2	TRBJ2-1	CASSQIHSANEQFF
many	TRBV29-1	TRBJ2-5	CSVEGGSETQYF
many	TRBV2	TRBJ1-5	CASSTDRGRQPQHF
many	TRBV6-5	TRBJ1-1	CASRKQGGDTEAFF
many	TRBV29-1	TRBJ2-5	CSVSRTSGGETQYF
many	TRBV7-9	TRBJ1-1	CASSLTGAVGAFF
-	TRBV5-7	TRBJ1-5	CARRHTCEPQHF
few	TRBV20-1	TRBJ2-3	CSARSGLATDTQYF